This T cell receptor (beta chain) stems from a study of cytomegalovirus exposure and HLA in healthy donors. Overall study results and limits: Data from an earlier analysis indicated that most TCR beta V segments were productive either about 90% or about 30% of the time. The study recorded 160 or so TCR beta chains that were cytomegalovirus-associated. TCR beta sequences numbering roughly 18,000 were associated with HLA alleles at 0.05 false discovery rate in a later analysis.

There are 13 residues in the CDR3. Trimming took off 8 bases at V and 5 bases at J, with 15 bases between the two ends. Looked up from germline, CDR1 is LGHNT and CDR2 is FRNRAP. On this clone: Its antigen is not known.

Use of 60 Vbeta and 13 Jbeta primers characterized the PCR. Sequenced by immunoSEQ multiplex PCR; TCRdb stores in-frame clones only, minus some. The data contain 90,000 to 120,000 clones, 74% of them singletons. The sample taken for sequencing was PBMCs. The chain links TRBV12-5 to TRBJ1-1; no clear D. This TCR came from a man aged 50-60 years in good health and CMV-seropositive. CDR3 loop: CASSFRSGTEAFF. In DNA form, the CDR3 reads TGTGCTAGTTCTTTCCGCTCGGGGACTGAAGCTTTCTTT.